What follows are 23 T cell receptor beta chains derived from one specimen sequenced in a study of T cell responses to AZD1222 COVID-19 vaccine (dated by TCRdb to about 2021). The receptor library was made with the immunoSEQ multiplex PCR assay. TCRdb's version of the immuneACCESS table is confined to in-frame rearrangements and falls short of the full clone set. An unresolved V gene accounts for under half of the shortfall where checked; the remainder is of unknown origin. This sample comprises 80,000 or so clones, under 95% of them detected only once. The ten largest make up 3.5% to 5.5% of the sample. Taken with the paper, the label for time point translates to: baseline before first vaccination. The treatment or condition label for this specimen denotes: meningococcal conjugate vaccine given as trial control. Sample: peripheral blood, taken on day 0 of MenACWY control vaccination. The receptors shown here come from an adult in good health.

V and J are TRBV6-2 or TRBV6-3 and TRBJ2-1, with 7 bases lining up with TRBD2. In germline, CDR1 is MNHEY, CDR2 SVGEGT. The junction had 11 bases not matched to a gene; V was cut back by 5 bases and J by 1 base. The CDR3 totals 17 residues. The CDR3 reads CASSQSQAGFSYNEQFF. CDR3 nucleotide sequence: TGTGCCAGCAGTCAGTCCCAAGCGGGATTTTCCTACAATGAGCAGTTCTTC.

The V call is TRBV7-2, the J call TRBJ1-2; D is unclear. Germline-derived CDR1 and CDR2 are SGHTA and FQGNSA. V lost 1 base, J lost 7 bases, and 10 bases lay in between. The CDR3 spans 13 residues. The CDR3, as DNA: TGTGCCAGCAGCTTAGGGAGACAAGGTGGCTACACCTTC. It codes for CASSLGRQGGYTF.

The V call is TRBV24-1, the J call TRBJ1-4; no firm D call. V lost 4 bases and J lost 9, with 17 bases in between. This CDR3 is built from 15 residues. The V gene's germline CDR1 is KGHDR and CDR2 SFDVKD. CDR3 sequence (DNA): TGTGCCACCAGTGACCCGGGGTCCTTTTTAAAAAAACTGTTTTTT. This codes for CATSDPGSFLKKLFF.

This clone was recorded once. The V call is TRBV15, the J call TRBJ1-3; D gene uncertain. The CDR3 consists of 15 residues. Germline V gene lookup returns CDR1 LNHNV and CDR2 YYDKDF (reference sequence). With 0 bases removed from V and 1 base from J, the gap between germline ends came to 7 bases. Here the CDR3 DNA reads TGTGCCACCAGCAGAGATCTGGCTTCTGGAAACACCATATATTTT. Its translation: CATSRDLASGNTIYF.

This clone was counted a single time. The V gene is TRBV7-9, the J gene TRBJ2-3; D perhaps matches TRBD2 (7 bases). Trimming took 4 bases from V and 4 from J, leaving 18 bases between them. This CDR3 comprises 16 residues. CDR1 is SEHNR, CDR2 FQNEAQ, per germline (reference sequence). The CDR3 region is CASSSGASGISDTQYF. The CDR3 DNA reads as TGTGCCAGCAGCTCGGGGGCGAGCGGGATTTCAGATACGCAGTATTTT.

This clone came up once. The V and J genes are TRBV3-1 (or the pseudogene TRBV3-2) and TRBJ2-7, with 9 nucleotides matching TRBD2. Looked up from germline, CDR1 is LGHDT and CDR2 is YNNKEL (reference sequence). V was pared by 5 bases and J by 6 bases, with 5 bases of the junction left unmatched. This CDR3 has 13 amino acids. CDR3 DNA: TGTGCCAGCAGCGGCGGGAGGGTCGGCGAGCAGTACTTC. This sequence encodes CASSGGRVGEQYF.

The J gene is TRBJ2-2, the V gene TRBV10-3; 9 bases match TRBD2. The CDR3 has 16 amino acids. The V gene's germline CDR1 is ENHRY and CDR2 SYGVKD. The J segment lost 4 bases and the V segment lost 2 bases, leaving 5 bases of the junction unmatched. DNA for the CDR3: TGTGCCATCAGTGAGGCGGGAGGGCCGGTCACCGGGGAGCTGTTTTTT. Its translation is CAISEAGGPVTGELFF.

The chain is built from TRBV7-3 and TRBJ2-1, with 8 bases fitting TRBD1. CDR3 size: 15 residues. The V and J ends lost 6 bases and 8 bases, in that order; junction bases with no gene match: 12. In germline, CDR1 is SGHTA, CDR2 FQGTGA. In DNA, the CDR3 is TGTGCCAGCAGTCTCACGACAGGGGAGTTGGATGAGCAGTTCTTC. Its protein is CASSLTTGELDEQFF. Full variable domain (outside the CDR3, taken from reference TRBV7-3 and TRBJ2-1): GAGVSQTPSNKVTEKGKYVELRCDPISGHTALYWYRQSLGQGPEFLIYFQGTGAADDSGLPNDRFFAVRPEGSVSTLKIQRTERGDSAVYLCASSLTTGELDEQFFGPGTRLTVL.

The chain couples TRBV24-1 to TRBJ2-1, with D tentatively TRBD2 (5 bases). The CDR3 is 15 residues long. Germline values: CDR1 KGHDR, CDR2 SFDVKD. Trimming removed 3 bases at V and 6 bases at J, with 14 bases between. CDR3 amino acids: CATSDGSSILNEQFF. CDR3 DNA: TGTGCCACCAGTGATGGGAGCTCCATACTCAATGAGCAGTTCTTC.

The chain links TRBV7-9 to TRBJ1-5; D is unresolved. Deletions cut 5 bases from V and 4 bases from J, with 9 bases between. The germline gives CDR1 SEHNR, CDR2 FQNEAQ (reference sequence). This CDR3 has 13 amino acids. The CDR3 reads CASSPTENQPQHF. The DNA of the CDR3 is TGTGCCAGCAGCCCTACAGAGAATCAGCCCCAGCATTTT. The complete variable domain, with remaining parts taken from reference TRBV7-9 and TRBJ1-5, reads DTGVSQNPRHKITKRGQNVTFRCDPISEHNRLYWYRQTLGQGPEFLTYFQNEAQLEKSRLLSDRFSAERPKGSFSTLEIQRTEQGDSAMYLCASSPTENQPQHFGDGTRLSIL.

As for this clone: The junction departs from germline at one end; a sequencing error may be responsible. The chain employs TRBV7-9 and TRBJ1-4; D is ambiguous. Germline V gives CDR1 SEHNR, CDR2 FQNEAQ (reference sequence). The CDR3 covers 19 residues. CDR3 DNA: TGTGCCAGCAGCTTAGCGTTTGGCAACGGTAGGGTCCAATATGAAAACCTGTTTTTT. Translating gives CASSLAFGNGRVQYENLFF. The full variable domain, completed using reference TRBV7-9 and TRBJ1-4, is DTGVSQNPRHKITKRGQNVTFRCDPISEHNRLYWYRQTLGQGPEFLTYFQNEAQLEKSRLLSDRFSAERPKGSFSTLEIQRTEQGDSAMYLCASSLAFGNGRVQYENLFFGSGTQLSVL.

The CDR3 reads CASSHTGGRNYGYTF. The CDR3, as DNA: TGTGCCAGCAGCCATACAGGGGGCCGAAACTATGGCTACACCTTC. The chain is built from TRBV3-1 (or the pseudogene TRBV3-2) and TRBJ1-2; TRBD1 matches 9 bases. The V gene's germline CDR1 is LGHDT and CDR2 YNNKEL (reference sequence). V shed 3 bases and J 2 bases; nucleotides not matched to a gene: 4. The CDR3 covers 15 residues.

V gene TRBV30 combines with J gene TRBJ1-4; the D gene is possibly TRBD1 (5 bases). The CDR3 has 12 amino acids. CDR1 is GTSNPN, CDR2 SVGIG, per germline (reference sequence). Trimming left V 8 bases short and J 5 bases short, with 12 bases between. CDR3 sequence: CALGEVNEKLFF. In DNA, the CDR3 is TGTGCCCTGGGGGAAGTGAATGAAAAACTGTTTTTT.

The chain joins TRBV27 to TRBJ2-3; 9 bases fit TRBD1. The CDR3 is made up of 15 amino acids. Germline CDR1 reads MNHEY; CDR2 reads SMNVEV (reference sequence). The V segment lost 4 bases and the J segment 0 bases; nucleotides outside the gene matches: 2. CDR3 DNA: TGTGCCAGCAGTTGGACAGGGGCTAGCACAGATACGCAGTATTTT. Its protein product is CASSWTGASTDTQYF.

This rearrangement joins TRBV15 to TRBJ1-4, with a possible D match to TRBD1 (5 bases). The CDR3 consists of 15 residues. With 1 base removed from V and 2 bases from J, the gap between germline ends came to 8 bases. Germline V CDR1 and CDR2: LNHNV, YYDKDF (reference sequence). CDR3 loop: CATSRGAGTNEKLFF. The CDR3 DNA follows: TGTGCCACCAGCAGAGGGGCAGGGACTAATGAAAAACTGTTTTTT.

The chain is built from TRBV12-3 or TRBV12-4 and TRBJ2-7; no reliable D call. Deletions cut 6 bases from V and 1 base from J, with 4 bases between. This CDR3 has 11 residues. The DNA of the CDR3 is TGTGCCAGCAGCGGATCCTACGAGCAGTACTTC. It translates to CASSGSYEQYF.

The chain recombines TRBV6-5 with TRBJ1-2; 9 positions agree with TRBD1. Per germline, CDR1 MNHEY and CDR2 SVGAGI. The CDR3 has 14 residues. Losses at the gene ends were 5 bases for V and 3 bases for J; bases not matched to a gene: 4. CDR3 in amino acids: CASSPTGGDYGYTF. The DNA for the CDR3 is TGTGCCAGCAGTCCGACAGGGGGTGACTATGGCTACACCTTC.

The chain uses TRBV5-1 and TRBJ2-1; unclear D gene. This CDR3 spans 12 amino acids. Per germline, CDR1 SGHRS and CDR2 YFSETQ. With 3 bases removed from V and 10 bases from J, the gap between germline ends came to 11 bases. The CDR3 nucleotides are TGCGCCAGCAGCTCCACCACTGACGAGCAGTTCTTC. Protein sequence: CASSSTTDEQFF.

The genes are TRBV5-1 and TRBJ1-1, with TRBD1 matching 8 bases. CDR3 size: 16 residues. V shed 4 bases, J shed 5 bases, and the junction held 13 bases outside the gene matches. Germline CDR1 reads SGHRS; CDR2 reads YFSETQ. The CDR3 protein is CASSTLSGTGSTEAFF. The CDR3 DNA is TGCGCCAGCAGCACCCTATCCGGGACAGGATCGACTGAAGCTTTCTTT.

The V call is TRBV5-4, the J call TRBJ2-2, with D perhaps matching TRBD2 (6 bases). The CDR3 contains 15 residues. Per the germline V gene, CDR1 is SGHNT and CDR2 is YYREEE (reference sequence). V was trimmed by 0 bases and J by 5 bases, leaving 11 bases between them. The CDR3 bases are TGTGCCAGCAGCTTGGTTAGCGGCGGGACCGGGGAGCTGTTTTTT. Protein sequence: CASSLVSGGTGELFF.

This clone showed up just a few times. The chain carries TRBV19 and TRBJ2-7, with 14 bases fitting TRBD2. Germline V gene sequence: CDR1 LNHDA, CDR2 SQIVND (reference sequence). This CDR3 region has 16 residues. The V gene end was trimmed by 3 bases and the J gene end by 3 bases; junction bases not matched to a gene: 4. The CDR3 DNA follows: TGTGCCAGTAGTATTGGACTAGCGGGAGGTATCTACGAGCAGTACTTC. It translates to CASSIGLAGGIYEQYF. Using reference TRBV19 and TRBJ2-7 for the parts outside the CDR3, the full variable domain is DGGITQSPKYLFRKEGQNVTLSCEQNLNHDAMYWYRQDPGQGLRLIYYSQIVNDFQKGDIAEGYSVSREKKESFPLTVTSAQKNPTAFYLCASSIGLAGGIYEQYFGPGTRLTVT.

V is TRBV30 and J is TRBJ2-7; 10 positions match TRBD1. This CDR3 has 15 residues. With V trimmed by 4 bases and J by 6 bases, 12 bases remained unmatched. The germline gives CDR1 GTSNPN, CDR2 SVGIG (reference sequence). CDR3 bases: TGTGCCTGGACTACCTGGGACAGGGGTGTTGGCGAGCAGTACTTC. Its translation is CAWTTWDRGVGEQYF.

The rearrangement joins TRBV7-3 to TRBJ1-1, with D possibly being TRBD1 (6 bases). Trimming pared 4 bases from V and 4 bases from J, leaving 13 bases between. The CDR3 has 14 amino acids. Germline V gene data show CDR1 as SGHTA and CDR2 as FQGTGA. The CDR3 sequence: CASSSGGGGTEAFF. In DNA form, the CDR3 reads TGTGCCAGCAGCTCCGGGGGCGGCGGCACTGAAGCTTTCTTT. Supplemented by reference TRBV7-3 and TRBJ1-1, the full variable domain reads GAGVSQTPSNKVTEKGKYVELRCDPISGHTALYWYRQSLGQGPEFLIYFQGTGAADDSGLPNDRFFAVRPEGSVSTLKIQRTERGDSAVYLCASSSGGGGTEAFFGQGTRLTVV.